This entry lists 31 T cell receptor beta chains sequenced from one sample in a study of OX40 agonist ivuxolimab in advanced cancers. Assay: immunoSEQ multiplex PCR; the TCRdb copy retains only in-frame clones and omits some. The table lists roughly 48,000 clones, 75% to 80% of them singletons, with roughly 8.6% in the top ten. The sequenced sample was CD4+ or CD8+ T cells sorted from blood, obtained in a trial of the OX40 agonist ivuxolimab. These receptors were taken from an adult with an advanced solid tumor such as melanoma, head and neck, liver or kidney cancer.

DNA for the CDR3: TGTGCCAGCAGTTTAGCGGCGGCAGACTCCTACGAGCAGTACTTC. Translating it yields CASSLAAADSYEQYF. V usage is TRBV6-5 and J usage is TRBJ2-7; D might be TRBD2 (6 bases). The CDR3 spans 15 residues. Germline-derived CDR1 and CDR2 are MNHEY and SVGAGI. With 4 bases removed from V and 0 bases from J, the gap between germline ends came to 13 bases.

The J gene is TRBJ2-5, the V gene TRBV6-5; D remains ambiguous. This CDR3 has 11 amino acids. Trimming removed 0 bases at V and 5 bases at J, with 1 base between. Per the germline V gene, CDR1 is MNHEY and CDR2 is SVGAGI. CDR3 loop: CASSYSETQYF. The CDR3 DNA is TGTGCCAGCAGTTACTCTGAGACCCAGTACTTC.

This clone was seen a single time. The CDR3: CASSWIEGALGEKLFF. CDR3 sequence (DNA): TGCGCCAGCAGCTGGATTGAGGGGGCTCTTGGTGAAAAACTGTTTTTT. This chain links TRBV4-3 with TRBJ1-4, with 7 bases lining up with TRBD1. CDR1 is LGHNA, CDR2 YSLEER, per germline. The CDR3 loop spans 16 amino acids. Losses at the gene ends were 5 bases for V and 7 bases for J; bases not matched to a gene: 13.

This chain connects TRBV5-1 to TRBJ1-2; no reliable D call. With 3 bases removed from V and 1 base from J, the gap between germline ends came to 7 bases. CDR1 and CDR2 (germline): SGHRS, YFSETQ. CDR3 length: 13 residues. CDR3 coding DNA: TGCGCCAGCAGCTATGGAGGTAACTATGGCTACACCTTC. This sequence encodes CASSYGGNYGYTF.

The rearrangement joins TRBV5-6 to TRBJ1-5; TRBD1 matches 9 bases. CDR1 SGHDT and CDR2 YYEEEE come from the germline V gene. This CDR3 comprises 16 residues. V shed 2 bases, J shed 5 bases, and the junction held 8 bases outside the gene matches. The CDR3 protein is CASSLRPTGGYQPQHF. CDR3 sequence (DNA): TGTGCCAGCAGCTTAAGGCCCACAGGGGGCTATCAGCCCCAGCATTTT.

CDR3 nucleotides: TGTGCCTGGAGTGGCCAACTAGCGGGAGACGCCTACGAGCAGTACTTC. This sequence encodes CAWSGQLAGDAYEQYF. This chain connects TRBV30 to TRBJ2-7, with 11 bases matching TRBD2. The CDR3 has 16 residues. Germline values: CDR1 GTSNPN, CDR2 SVGIG (reference sequence). Losses at the gene ends were 1 base for V and 2 bases for J; bases not matched to a gene: 7.

The chain joins TRBV19 to TRBJ1-5; D not certain. V lost 5 bases to trimming and J lost 0 bases, with 11 bases between them. The CDR3 is made up of 15 amino acids. CDR1 is LNHDA, CDR2 SQIVND, per germline (reference sequence). CDR3 region: CASSPDTTSNQPQHF. The CDR3 DNA reads as TGTGCCAGTAGTCCCGACACCACTAGCAATCAGCCCCAGCATTTT.

This clone was detected only a few times. The V call is TRBV19, the J call TRBJ1-1; D gene ambiguous. The germline V gene has CDR1 LNHDA and CDR2 SQIVND (reference sequence). The CDR3 extends over 17 amino acids. Trimming shortened V by 6 bases and J by 5 bases, and 25 bases separated the two germline ends. The CDR3 here is CASSPKVSRGGRTEAFF. The CDR3 bases are TGTGCCAGTAGCCCTAAGGTATCCCGGGGAGGGAGGACTGAAGCTTTCTTT.

V and J are TRBV7-9 and TRBJ2-7, with TRBD1 as a possible D gene (6 bases). The CDR3 extends over 12 amino acids. V was clipped by 10 bases and J by 0 bases, with 10 bases between them. Per the germline V gene, CDR1 is SEHNR and CDR2 is FQNEAQ (reference sequence). CDR3 sequence reads: CATEGVSYEQYF. The CDR3, as DNA: TGTGCCACCGAGGGGGTCTCCTACGAGCAGTACTTC.

The gene calls are TRBV27 and TRBJ1-2; D is perhaps TRBD1 (5 bases). The CDR3 length is 16 residues. V was trimmed by 3 bases and J by 8 bases, leaving 22 bases between them. Germline V gene sequence: CDR1 MNHEY, CDR2 SMNVEV (reference sequence). The CDR3 bases are TGTGCCAGCAGTTTGGGGGGAGCCTGGGAAAAAGGGGGCTACACCTTC. It yields the protein CASSLGGAWEKGGYTF.

The chain is built from TRBV19 and TRBJ1-3; D is unclear. Deletions cut 8 bases from V and 3 bases from J, with 14 bases between. Germline values: CDR1 LNHDA, CDR2 SQIVND (reference sequence). This CDR3 is built from 14 residues. The CDR3 sequence: CASWASWGGNTIYF. In DNA, the CDR3 is TGTGCCAGTTGGGCCTCCTGGGGTGGAAACACCATATATTTT.

The chain is built from TRBV11-2 and TRBJ2-1; D unresolved. The CDR3 sequence is 12 residues long. The V gene lost 3 bases and the J gene lost 4 bases, with 4 bases spanning the gap. Germline loops: CDR1 SGHAT, CDR2 FQNNGV. The CDR3 DNA is TGTGCCAGCAGCTTTTCTTACAATGAGCAGTTCTTC. The encoded protein is CASSFSYNEQFF.

The chain uses TRBV27 and TRBJ1-5; D is unclear. The CDR3 is 14 residues long. Germline assignment: CDR1 MNHEY and CDR2 SMNVEV (reference sequence). Trimming shortened V by 2 bases and J by 15 bases, and 20 bases separated the two germline ends. The CDR3 is CASSLNRQSPVAHF. The DNA of the CDR3 is TGTGCCAGCAGTTTAAATCGGCAGTCCCCAGTTGCGCATTTT.

This clone is medium-sized (0.01 to 0.1%) within its sample. The chain employs TRBV5-1 and TRBJ2-1, with TRBD2 matching over 11 bases. In germline, CDR1 is SGHRS, CDR2 YFSETQ. The CDR3 sequence is 16 residues long. Trimming at V came to 3 bases and at J to 5 bases, leaving 7 bases not matched to a gene. In DNA, the CDR3 is TGCGCCAGCAGCTCCGGACTAGCGGGCCTTGACAATGAGCAGTTCTTC. Translating gives CASSSGLAGLDNEQFF.

This clone was seen more than once but under ten times. The V gene is TRBV28, the J gene TRBJ1-1; D uncertain. The V end lost 1 base, the J end lost 5 bases, and 17 bases lay between the germline ends. The germline V gene has CDR1 MDHEN and CDR2 SYDVKM. CDR3 length: 16 amino acids. CDR3 amino acids: CASSLYPPTMGTEAFF. In nucleotides, the CDR3 is TGTGCCAGCAGTTTATACCCCCCTACCATGGGGACTGAAGCTTTCTTT. The variable domain in full, with the rest retrieved from reference TRBV28 and TRBJ1-1, is DVKVTQSSRYLVKRTGEKVFLECVQDMDHENMFWYRQDPGLGLRLIYFSYDVKMKEKGDIPEGYSVSREKKERFSLILESASTNQTSMYLCASSLYPPTMGTEAFFGQGTRLTVV.

The V and J genes are TRBV7-6 and TRBJ2-3; TRBD2 matches 9 bases. This CDR3 contains 15 residues. With V trimmed by 6 bases and J by 1 base, 5 bases remained unmatched. Germline values: CDR1 SGHVS, CDR2 FNYEAQ. The CDR3 region is CASSPLAGGTDTQYF. CDR3 coding DNA: TGTGCCAGCAGTCCACTAGCGGGTGGCACAGATACGCAGTATTTT.

This clone was recorded once. This rearrangement joins TRBV14 to TRBJ2-7; 8 bases match TRBD1. V gave up 3 bases and J gave up 6 bases; unmatched junction bases: 1. The CDR3 covers 12 residues. CDR1 and CDR2 (germline): SGHDN, FVKESK. The DNA for the CDR3 is TGTGCCAGCAGCCAGACAGGGGCCGAGCAGTACTTC. Its protein product is CASSQTGAEQYF. Filled out from reference TRBV14 and TRBJ2-7, the complete variable domain reads EAGVTQFPSHSVIEKGQTVTLRCDPISGHDNLYWYRRVMGKEIKFLLHFVKESKQDESGMPNNRFLAERTGGTYSTLKVQPAELEDSGVYFCASSQTGAEQYFGPGTRLTVT.

The chain recombines TRBV5-6 with TRBJ2-7, with TRBD1 matching 10 bases. The V and J ends lost 5 bases and 5 bases, in that order; junction bases with no gene match: 4. This CDR3 spans 13 amino acids. The germline CDR1 and CDR2 sequences are SGHDT and YYEEEE. The CDR3 here is CASSFGTGDEQYF. The DNA for the CDR3 is TGTGCCAGCAGTTTCGGGACAGGGGACGAGCAGTACTTC.

This clone was detected a few times. The chain employs TRBV9 and TRBJ2-7; 11 positions match TRBD2. Germline V gene data show CDR1 as SGDLS and CDR2 as YYNGEE. V was clipped by 4 bases and J by 3 bases; unmatched bases: 6. CDR3 length equals 15 residues. The CDR3: CASSLGLAGGYEQYF. DNA for the CDR3: TGTGCCAGCAGCCTCGGGCTAGCGGGAGGCTACGAGCAGTACTTC.

This clone was seen many times. This chain connects TRBV11-1 to TRBJ1-1, with a weak D call TRBD1 (5 bases). V dropped 3 bases and J dropped 12 bases, with 17 bases sitting between them. CDR1 is SGHAT and CDR2 is FQDESV in the germline V gene (reference sequence). This CDR3 has 13 residues. In DNA, the CDR3 is TGTGCCAGCAGCTTGCAGGGTATAGGATCGACTTTCTTT. It codes for CASSLQGIGSTFF.

This clone was recorded only once. The genes are TRBV2 and TRBJ1-5, with 7 bases that match TRBD1. This CDR3 has 15 amino acids. Trimming removed 8 bases from V and 2 bases from J; junction bases left unmatched: 9. CDR1 and CDR2 from the germline V gene are SNHLY and FYNNEI. The CDR3 protein is CASVLGGTRNQPQHF. The CDR3 DNA is TGTGCCAGCGTTCTAGGGGGCACTCGCAATCAGCCCCAGCATTTT.

The rearrangement uses TRBV19 and TRBJ2-1; D unclear. CDR3 length: 10 amino acids. V lost 8 bases, J lost 9 bases, and 8 bases lay in between. Germline lookup yields CDR1 LNHDA and CDR2 SQIVND (reference sequence). The CDR3 coding sequence is TGTGCCAGTCATCTCGGTGAGCAGTTCTTC. Amino acid sequence: CASHLGEQFF.

The chain is built from TRBV2 and TRBJ2-3; 12 bases match TRBD2. The J segment lost 4 bases and the V segment lost 6 bases, leaving 8 bases of the junction unmatched. This CDR3 contains 16 residues. Germline V gene sequence: CDR1 SNHLY, CDR2 FYNNEI. The CDR3 nucleotides read TGTGCCAGCAGGCCCCTAGCGGGAGGGCCGGCAGATACGCAGTATTTT. The encoded protein is CASRPLAGGPADTQYF.

This clone was detected a few times. The genes are TRBV7-6 and TRBJ2-5; D remains ambiguous. Germline lookup yields CDR1 SGHVS and CDR2 FNYEAQ. Trimming pared 2 bases from V and 5 bases from J, leaving 6 bases between. The CDR3 is made up of 12 amino acids. The CDR3 here is CASSLSRETQYF. CDR3 DNA sequence: TGTGCCAGCAGCTTAAGTAGGGAGACCCAGTACTTC.

The chain uses TRBV4-2 and TRBJ1-2, with a tentative D call TRBD1 (5 bases). The ends were cut back, 0 bases at V and 8 bases at J, with 16 bases in the middle. The CDR3 loop spans 15 amino acids. Germline V CDR1 and CDR2: LGHNA, YNFKEQ. The CDR3 sequence is CASSQEGGVSGGYTF. The CDR3 nucleotides are TGTGCCAGCAGCCAAGAGGGGGGGGTGTCGGGCGGCTACACCTTC.

This clone was seen a handful of times. This chain joins TRBV18 and TRBJ1-2, with 7 positions matching TRBD1. Germline V gives CDR1 KGHSH, CDR2 LQKENI. J lost 6 bases, V lost 3 bases, and 4 bases had no gene match. The CDR3 loop spans 13 amino acids. DNA of the CDR3: TGTGCCAGCTCACCCGGGACAGATAATGGCTACACCTTC. Protein sequence: CASSPGTDNGYTF.

The rearrangement uses TRBV10-3 and TRBJ2-7; D may be TRBD1 or TRBD2 (6 bases each). V lost 6 bases to trimming and J lost 2 bases, with 14 bases between them. The CDR3 sequence is 14 residues long. Germline V gene sequence: CDR1 ENHRY, CDR2 SYGVKD. The DNA of the CDR3 is TGTGCCATCAGGGGGGCTAGCGAGACCTACGAGCAGTACTTC. Its protein product is CAIRGASETYEQYF.

The sample holds a few counts of this clone. The V and J genes are TRBV18 and TRBJ1-1; no firm D call. Per germline, CDR1 KGHSH and CDR2 LQKENI. The CDR3 consists of 16 residues. With 8 bases removed from V and 3 bases from J, the gap between germline ends came to 22 bases. The CDR3: CASTRALFYGDTEAFF. Here the CDR3 DNA reads TGTGCCAGCACCCGGGCCCTTTTTTATGGGGACACTGAAGCTTTCTTT.

The chain couples TRBV6-5 to TRBJ2-5, with D possibly TRBD2 on 5 matching bases. Trimming pared 4 bases from V and 5 bases from J, leaving 17 bases between. The CDR3 totals 15 residues. Germline lookup yields CDR1 MNHEY and CDR2 SVGAGI. CDR3 DNA sequence: TGTGCCAGCAGTTCCCCTACTAGGCGAGGGGAGACCCAGTACTTC. This sequence encodes CASSSPTRRGETQYF.

V usage is TRBV7-3 and J usage is TRBJ2-6; no clear D gene. The V end lost 3 bases, the J end lost 2 bases, and 5 bases lay between the germline ends. The CDR3 is 14 amino acids. Germline lookup yields CDR1 SGHTA and CDR2 FQGTGA. The CDR3 protein is CASSLDPGANVLTF. In nucleotides, the CDR3 is TGTGCCAGCAGCTTGGATCCTGGGGCCAACGTCCTGACTTTC.

The rearrangement joins TRBV7-8 to TRBJ2-3; TRBD1 is a possible D gene (8 bases). Germline V CDR1 and CDR2: SGHVS, FQNEAQ. V lost 3 bases and J lost 6, with 13 bases in between. The CDR3 has 14 residues. For the CDR3, the DNA is TGTGCCAGCAGCTTTACAGGGGGAGGGGATACGCAGTATTTT. It codes for CASSFTGGGDTQYF.